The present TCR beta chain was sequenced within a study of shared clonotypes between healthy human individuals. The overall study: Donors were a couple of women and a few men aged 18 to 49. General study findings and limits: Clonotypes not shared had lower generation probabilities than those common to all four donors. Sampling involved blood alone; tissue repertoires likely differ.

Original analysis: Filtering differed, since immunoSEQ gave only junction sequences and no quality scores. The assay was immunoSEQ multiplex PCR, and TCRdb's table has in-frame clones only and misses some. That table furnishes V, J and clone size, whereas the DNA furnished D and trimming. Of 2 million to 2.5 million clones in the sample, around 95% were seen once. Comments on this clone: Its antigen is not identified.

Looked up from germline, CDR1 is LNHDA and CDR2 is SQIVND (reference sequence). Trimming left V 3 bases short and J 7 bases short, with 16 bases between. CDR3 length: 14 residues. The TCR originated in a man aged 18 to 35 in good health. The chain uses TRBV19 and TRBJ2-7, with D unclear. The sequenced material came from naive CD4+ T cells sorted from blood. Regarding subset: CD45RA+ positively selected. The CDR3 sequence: CASSIITAGSEQYF. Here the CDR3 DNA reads TGTGCCAGTAGTATTATAACAGCTGGTAGTGAGCAGTACTTC.